One and the same sample provided the 25 T cell receptor beta chains below, sequenced in a study of CD8+ T cells in alopecia areata. Treatment of the sample: oral pan-JAK inhibitor, 5-10 mg twice daily. Sequencing relied on a cDNA template that was reverse transcribed from extracted RNA. Method: immunoSEQ multiplex PCR; TCRdb's copy keeps in-frame clones and lacks some. The data hold 150,000 to 200,000 clones, with around three fifths observed a single time. The sample here was CD4+ T cells sorted from blood, taken at week 24, from a patient treated with tofacitinib. These receptors all stem from a human donor with alopecia areata.

The chain has TRBV5-1 and TRBJ1-1, with TRBD1 as a possible D gene (5 bases). V lost 0 bases and J 3 bases, leaving 18 bases between the germline ends. The V gene's germline CDR1 is SGHRS and CDR2 YFSETQ. CDR3 size: 17 residues. For the CDR3, the DNA is TGCGCCAGCAGCTTGGTTGGGGCAGGGTCGGCGGACACTGAAGCTTTCTTT. Protein product: CASSLVGAGSADTEAFF.

CDR3 DNA sequence: TGTGCCAGCAGCCAAGATCGAACAGGTGGCGGCTACACCTTC. Residues: CASSQDRTGGGYTF. V usage is TRBV4-2 and J usage is TRBJ1-2; D perhaps matches TRBD1 (5 bases). CDR1 is LGHNA, CDR2 YNFKEQ, per germline. CDR3 size: 14 residues. Trimming cost V 0 bases and J 8 bases, with 13 bases left between them.

This clone was found a few times. This chain links TRBV18 with TRBJ2-4; 7 bases fit TRBD1. The length of the CDR3 is 16 residues. Per the germline V gene, CDR1 is KGHSH and CDR2 is LQKENI. The trim removed 1 base at V and 1 base at J, leaving 4 bases unmatched. The CDR3: CASSPLTGPAKNIQYF. The DNA of the CDR3 is TGTGCCAGCTCACCACTGACAGGGCCTGCCAAAAACATTCAGTACTTC.

The J gene is TRBJ1-6, the V gene TRBV27, with 7 bases aligning to TRBD1. CDR3 length: 13 residues. Germline-derived CDR1 and CDR2 are MNHEY and SMNVEV (reference sequence). After removal of 2 bases from V and 14 bases from J, the junction contained 6 bases not matched to a gene. CDR3 sequence reads: CASSLQGVRALHF. For the CDR3, the DNA is TGTGCCAGCAGTTTACAGGGGGTCCGGGCCCTCCACTTT.

This clone occurred a few times. The chain couples TRBV21-1 to TRBJ2-7; the tabulated D call, TRBD1, remains unverified against the DNA. TRBV21-1 is described as a pseudogene. There are 14 residues in the CDR3. CDR3: CASPPGQGAYEQYF. The DNA of the CDR3 is TGTGCCAGCCCCCCGGGACAGGGGGCCTACGAGCAGTACTTC.

The CDR3 protein is CASSYGQDTDTQYF. The CDR3 DNA sequence: TGTGCCAGCAGTTACGGGCAGGACACAGATACGCAGTATTTT. The chain joins TRBV6-5 to TRBJ2-3; D is uncertain. The V and J ends lost 2 bases and 2 bases respectively, with 8 bases between them. The length of the CDR3 is 14 residues. Looked up from germline, CDR1 is MNHEY and CDR2 is SVGAGI.

V usage is TRBV27 and J usage is TRBJ2-3; D may be TRBD1 or TRBD2 (5 bases each). Trimming removed 5 bases at V and 7 bases at J, with 22 bases between. Germline V CDR1 and CDR2: MNHEY, SMNVEV (reference sequence). This CDR3 has 16 residues. CDR3 coding DNA: TGTGCCAGCAGTACCTCCGGGACCGGGTCAGGGAATACGCAGTATTTT. Encoded protein: CASSTSGTGSGNTQYF.

The genes are TRBV7-2 and TRBJ2-6; D call uncertain. CDR1 and CDR2 (germline): SGHTA, FQGNSA. Trimming pared 4 bases from V and 3 bases from J, leaving 10 bases between. The CDR3 runs to 15 residues. The CDR3: CASSSRWVGANVLTF. DNA of the CDR3: TGTGCCAGCAGCTCTAGATGGGTTGGGGCCAACGTCCTGACTTTC.

This sequence joins TRBV29-1 and TRBJ2-7; the match to TRBD2 covers 7 bases. From germline, CDR1 is SQVTM and CDR2 ANQGSEA. Unmatched junction bases numbered 8, after V lost 4 bases and J lost 5 bases. The CDR3 totals 13 residues. This CDR3 reads CSVAGKRGNEQYF. CDR3 in DNA: TGCAGCGTTGCAGGGAAGCGGGGCAACGAGCAGTACTTC.

The chain combines TRBV27 with TRBJ1-2; D gene uncertain. The germline gives CDR1 MNHEY, CDR2 SMNVEV (reference sequence). This CDR3 is built from 15 residues. V was pared by 3 bases and J by 5 bases, with 16 bases between. The CDR3 DNA sequence: TGTGCCAGCAGTTTGGACCGTGCCGGGCTATATGGCTACACCTTC. The encoded protein is CASSLDRAGLYGYTF.

The count of this clone is one. The chain employs TRBV4-1 and TRBJ2-6; D is ambiguous. The CDR3 runs to 15 residues. Germline V gives CDR1 MGHRA, CDR2 YSYEKL. The ends were cut back, 3 bases at V and 4 bases at J, with 10 bases in the middle. The CDR3 DNA reads TGCGCCAGCAGCCACGAGCAACGGGGGGCCAACGTCCTGACTTTC. Its protein is CASSHEQRGANVLTF.

The chain uses TRBV10-3 and TRBJ2-3, with 12 positions matching TRBD2. The germline CDR1 and CDR2 sequences are ENHRY and SYGVKD. The CDR3 is made up of 17 amino acids. The trim removed 3 bases at V and 0 bases at J, leaving 4 bases unmatched. CDR3 amino acids: CAISELAGGPSTDTQYF. The CDR3, as DNA: TGTGCCATCAGTGAACTAGCGGGGGGCCCTAGCACAGATACGCAGTATTTT.

This clone was seen more than once but under ten times. The chain recombines TRBV4-2 with TRBJ2-2; 10 bases match TRBD2. Germline V lookup: CDR1 LGHNA, CDR2 YNFKEQ. The CDR3 is made up of 18 amino acids. With V trimmed by 1 base and J by 1 base, 6 bases remained unmatched. The DNA for the CDR3 is TGTGCCAGCAGCCAAGCAGTGCGGACTAGCGGGAACACCGGGGAGCTGTTTTTT. This codes for CASSQAVRTSGNTGELFF.

The chain combines TRBV30 with TRBJ2-1; D is possibly TRBD2 (6 bases). The V gene's germline CDR1 is GTSNPN and CDR2 SVGIG (reference sequence). Trimming left V 2 bases short and J 3 bases short, with 8 bases between. CDR3 length equals 13 residues. This chain's CDR3 is CAWSMGGYNEQFF. The DNA for the CDR3 is TGTGCCTGGAGTATGGGGGGCTACAATGAGCAGTTCTTC.

This sequence joins TRBV6-6 and TRBJ2-6; possible D gene TRBD2, 6 bases. Trimming stripped 8 bases from V and 2 bases from J, with 7 bases between. The V gene's germline CDR1 is MNHNY and CDR2 SVGAGI (reference sequence). CDR3 length: 13 amino acids. CDR3 bases: TGTGCCAGCCGACTAGCTGGGGCCAACGTCCTGACTTTC. This codes for CASRLAGANVLTF.

V gene TRBV15 combines with J gene TRBJ2-6; 7 positions agree with TRBD1. CDR1 LNHNV and CDR2 YYDKDF come from the germline V gene (reference sequence). Trimming cost V 4 bases and J 2 bases; bases outside gene matches: 2. The CDR3 extends over 15 amino acids. Here the CDR3 reads CATSTTGTGANVLTF. CDR3 DNA: TGTGCCACCAGCACGACAGGGACTGGGGCCAACGTCCTGACTTTC.

V is TRBV2 and J is TRBJ1-2; the D gene is possibly TRBD1 (5 bases). The CDR3 consists of 13 residues. Trimming took 8 bases from V and 4 from J, leaving 14 bases between them. The V gene's germline CDR1 is SNHLY and CDR2 FYNNEI. The CDR3 region has the DNA TGTGCCAGCGGGGCAGAAATTTCCTATGGCTACACCTTC. This codes for CASGAEISYGYTF.

The chain is built from TRBV9 and TRBJ2-1, with 7 bases fitting TRBD2. V gave up 4 bases and J gave up 5 bases; unmatched junction bases: 12. The CDR3 has 16 residues. Germline V CDR1 and CDR2: SGDLS, YYNGEE. The DNA for the CDR3 is TGTGCCAGCAGCTCAGCGGGGCTGGACACCCACAATGAGCAGTTCTTC. It translates to CASSSAGLDTHNEQFF.

This chain links TRBV7-2 with TRBJ1-6; weak D call: TRBD1 (5 bases). V lost 4 bases and J 3 bases, leaving 16 bases between the germline ends. CDR3 length: 17 amino acids. Per germline, CDR1 SGHTA and CDR2 FQGNSA. Here the CDR3 reads CASSSYLGTFYNSPLHF. DNA of the CDR3: TGTGCCAGCAGCTCTTATCTCGGGACGTTCTATAATTCACCCCTCCACTTT.

This clone was seen a few times. This chain uses TRBV30 with TRBJ2-5; 7 bases agree with TRBD1. Trimming removed 2 bases from V and 7 bases from J; junction bases left unmatched: 10. Germline CDR1 is GTSNPN and CDR2 is SVGIG (reference sequence). The CDR3 has 14 amino acids. CDR3 residues: CAWSRTDRALTQYF. Written as DNA, the CDR3 is TGTGCCTGGAGTCGAACCGACAGGGCCCTGACCCAGTACTTC.

CDR3 in amino acids: CSVSVDSGANVLTF. CDR3 DNA: TGCAGCGTTTCGGTGGATTCTGGGGCCAACGTCCTGACTTTC. This sequence joins TRBV29-1 and TRBJ2-6; D is unresolved. The CDR3 totals 14 residues. Germline CDR1 reads SQVTM; CDR2 reads ANQGSEA. Trimming stripped 5 bases from V and 1 base from J, with 9 bases between. Variable domain in full (rest from reference TRBV29-1 and TRBJ2-6): SAVISQKPSRDICQRGTSLTIQCQVDSQVTMMFWYRQQPGQSLTLIATANQGSEATYESGFVIDKFPISRPNLTFSTLTVSNMSPEDSSIYLCSVSVDSGANVLTFGAGSRLTVL.

V and J are TRBV30 and TRBJ2-5; 8 positions match TRBD1. The trim removed 2 bases at V and 4 bases at J, leaving 9 bases unmatched. The CDR3 totals 15 residues. Germline-derived CDR1 and CDR2 are GTSNPN and SVGIG (reference sequence). CDR3 nucleotide sequence: TGTGCCTGGAGTCAACAGGGGGGCTCAGCAGAGACCCAGTACTTC. This translates into CAWSQQGGSAETQYF.

This clone was seen only a few times. The DNA of the CDR3 is TGCGCCAGCAGCCAAGATATCGACTATGGCTACACCTTC. Translation: CASSQDIDYGYTF. The V call is TRBV4-3, the J call TRBJ1-2, with unresolved D. The CDR3 is 13 amino acids. Trimming removed 0 bases at V and 3 bases at J, with 5 bases between. The germline CDR1 and CDR2 sequences are LGHNA and YSLEER.

This clone was seen a few times. The chain uses TRBV29-1 and TRBJ2-7, with D unclear. The V gene's germline CDR1 is SQVTM and CDR2 ANQGSEA. Trimming left V 7 bases short and J 3 bases short, with 16 bases between. The CDR3 loop spans 13 amino acids. The CDR3 coding sequence is TGCAGCGCCGCTTCGGGCCCGATCTACGAGCAGTACTTC. The encoded protein is CSAASGPIYEQYF.

This clone has more than one count but fewer than ten. The chain uses TRBV7-3 and TRBJ2-1; D possibly corresponds to TRBD2 (6 bases). Germline values: CDR1 SGHTA, CDR2 FQGTGA. Trimming removed 2 bases from V and 7 bases from J, with 6 bases in between. The CDR3 contains 12 residues. CDR3 nucleotides: TGTGCCAGCAGCTTACGGGAGAATGAGCAGTTCTTC. Protein product: CASSLRENEQFF.